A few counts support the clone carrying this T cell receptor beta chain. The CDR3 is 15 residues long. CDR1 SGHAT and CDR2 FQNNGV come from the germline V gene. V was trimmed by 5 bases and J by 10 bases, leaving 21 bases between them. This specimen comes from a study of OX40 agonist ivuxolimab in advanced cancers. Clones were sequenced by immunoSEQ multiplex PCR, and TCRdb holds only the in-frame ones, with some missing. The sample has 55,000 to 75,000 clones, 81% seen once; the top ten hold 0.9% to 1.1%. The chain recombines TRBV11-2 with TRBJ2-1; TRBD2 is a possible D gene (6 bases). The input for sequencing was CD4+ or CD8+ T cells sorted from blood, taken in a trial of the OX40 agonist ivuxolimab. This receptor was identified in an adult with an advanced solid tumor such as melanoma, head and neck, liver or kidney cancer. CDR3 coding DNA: TGTGCCAGCAGCCCCAATGTGGGCGGGATAGGAGAGCAGTTCTTC. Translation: CASSPNVGGIGEQFF.